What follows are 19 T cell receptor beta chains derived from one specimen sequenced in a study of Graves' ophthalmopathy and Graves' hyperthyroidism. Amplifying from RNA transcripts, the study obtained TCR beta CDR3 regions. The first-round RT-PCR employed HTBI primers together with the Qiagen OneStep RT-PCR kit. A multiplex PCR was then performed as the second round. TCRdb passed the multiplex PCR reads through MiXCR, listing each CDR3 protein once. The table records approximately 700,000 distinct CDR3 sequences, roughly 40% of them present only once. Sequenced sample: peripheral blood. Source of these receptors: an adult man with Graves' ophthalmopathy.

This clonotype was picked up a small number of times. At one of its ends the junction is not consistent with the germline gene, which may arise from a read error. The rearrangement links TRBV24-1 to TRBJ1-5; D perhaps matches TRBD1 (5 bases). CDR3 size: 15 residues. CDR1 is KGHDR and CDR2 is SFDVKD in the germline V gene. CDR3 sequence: CASSEWGISDQPQHF. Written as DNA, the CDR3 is TGTGCCAGCAGTGAATGGGGGATTTCCGATCAGCCCCAGCATTTT.

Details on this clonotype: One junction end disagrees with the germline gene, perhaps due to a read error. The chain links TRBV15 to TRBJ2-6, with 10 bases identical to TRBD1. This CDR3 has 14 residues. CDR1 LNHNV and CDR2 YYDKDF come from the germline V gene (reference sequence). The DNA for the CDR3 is TGTGCCACCAGCGCGACCGGGACAGGGGTCTTTGAAGCTTTC. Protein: CATSATGTGVFEAF.

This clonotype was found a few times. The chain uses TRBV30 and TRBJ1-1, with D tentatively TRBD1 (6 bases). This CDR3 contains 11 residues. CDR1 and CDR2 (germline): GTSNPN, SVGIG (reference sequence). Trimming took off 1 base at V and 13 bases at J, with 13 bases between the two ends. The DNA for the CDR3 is TGTGCCTGGAGTGGTGGACAGAAGGATTTCTTT. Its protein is CAWSGGQKDFF.

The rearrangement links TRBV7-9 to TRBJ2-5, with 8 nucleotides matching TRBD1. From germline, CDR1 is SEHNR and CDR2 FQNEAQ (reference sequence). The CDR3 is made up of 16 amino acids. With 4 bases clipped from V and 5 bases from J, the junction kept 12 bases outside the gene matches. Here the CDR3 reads CASSSDRDRTWETQYF. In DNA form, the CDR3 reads TGTGCCAGCAGCTCCGACCGGGACAGGACGTGGGAGACCCAGTACTTC.

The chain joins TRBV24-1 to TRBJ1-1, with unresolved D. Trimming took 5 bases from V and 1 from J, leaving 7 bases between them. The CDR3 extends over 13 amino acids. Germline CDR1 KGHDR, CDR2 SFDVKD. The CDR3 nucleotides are TGTGCCACCAGTGCAGGAGGGAACACTGAAGCTTTCTTT. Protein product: CATSAGGNTEAFF.

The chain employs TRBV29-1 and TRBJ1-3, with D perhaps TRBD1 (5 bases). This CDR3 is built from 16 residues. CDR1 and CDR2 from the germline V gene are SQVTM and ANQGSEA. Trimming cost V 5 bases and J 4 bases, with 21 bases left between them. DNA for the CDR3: TGCAGCGTTTCCGGGACCCCTGGGACTGGGGGAAACACCATATATTTT. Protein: CSVSGTPGTGGNTIYF.

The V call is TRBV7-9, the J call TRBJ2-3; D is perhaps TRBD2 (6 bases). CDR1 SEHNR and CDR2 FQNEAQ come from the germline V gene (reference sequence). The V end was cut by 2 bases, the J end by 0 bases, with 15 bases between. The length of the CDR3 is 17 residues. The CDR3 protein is CASSLRRLGTSTDTQYF. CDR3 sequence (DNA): TGTGCCAGCAGCTTAAGGCGTCTGGGGACTAGCACAGATACGCAGTATTTT.

The CDR3 DNA is TGTGCCACCAGCAGAGATCGGGGGGTGGGAAACGAGCAGCCCCAGCATTTT. This codes for CATSRDRGVGNEQPQHF. The chain combines TRBV15 with TRBJ1-5, with D possibly being TRBD1 (5 bases). Germline V gene data show CDR1 as LNHNV and CDR2 as YYDKDF (reference sequence). The CDR3 runs to 17 residues. Trimming left V 0 bases short and J 7 bases short, with 19 bases between.

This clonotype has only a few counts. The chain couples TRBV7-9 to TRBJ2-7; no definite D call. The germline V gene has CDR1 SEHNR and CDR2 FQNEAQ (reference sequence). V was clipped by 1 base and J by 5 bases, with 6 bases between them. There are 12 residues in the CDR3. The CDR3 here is CASSLGSNEQYF. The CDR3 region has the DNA TGTGCCAGCAGCTTAGGTTCTAACGAGCAGTACTTC.

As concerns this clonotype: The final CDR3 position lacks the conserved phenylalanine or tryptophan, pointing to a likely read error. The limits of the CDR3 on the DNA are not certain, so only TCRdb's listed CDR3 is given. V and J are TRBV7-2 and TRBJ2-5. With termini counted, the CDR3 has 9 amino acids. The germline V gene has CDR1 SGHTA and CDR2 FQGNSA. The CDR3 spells CASSLDLGI.

CDR3 bases: TGTGCCAGCAGCGAGGGGACTCGGTATGGCTACACCTTC. Translating it yields CASSEGTRYGYTF. The rearrangement joins TRBV11-2 to TRBJ1-2, with D perhaps TRBD1 (5 bases). V gave up 5 bases and J gave up 5 bases, with 12 bases separating them. The CDR3 is 13 amino acids. From germline, CDR1 is SGHAT and CDR2 FQNNGV. Supplemented by reference TRBV11-2 and TRBJ1-2, the full variable domain reads EAGVAQSPRYKIIEKRQSVAFWCNPISGHATLYWYQQILGQGPKLLIQFQNNGVVDDSQLPKDRFSAERLKGVDSTLKIQPAKLEDSAVYLCASSEGTRYGYTFGSGTRLTVV.

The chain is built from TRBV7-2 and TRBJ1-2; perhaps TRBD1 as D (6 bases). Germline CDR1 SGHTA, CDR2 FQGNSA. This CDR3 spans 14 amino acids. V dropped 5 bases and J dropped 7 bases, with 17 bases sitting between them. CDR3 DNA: TGTGCCAGCAGCAGTGGCTGGTTGGGGGCTGGCTACACCTTC. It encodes CASSSGWLGAGYTF.

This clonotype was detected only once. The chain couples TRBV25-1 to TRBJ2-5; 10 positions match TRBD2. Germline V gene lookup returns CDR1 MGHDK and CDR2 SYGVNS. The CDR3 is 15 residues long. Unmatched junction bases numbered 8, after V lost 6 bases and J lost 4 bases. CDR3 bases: TGTGCCAGCAGCCGCGGGACTAGCGTTGGAGAGACCCAGTACTTC. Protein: CASSRGTSVGETQYF.

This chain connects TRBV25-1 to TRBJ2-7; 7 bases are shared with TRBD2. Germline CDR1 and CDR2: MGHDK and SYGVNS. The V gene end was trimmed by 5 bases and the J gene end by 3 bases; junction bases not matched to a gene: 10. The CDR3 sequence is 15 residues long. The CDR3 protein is CASSLVTGGFYEQYF. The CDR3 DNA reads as TGTGCCAGCAGTTTGGTCACGGGAGGATTCTACGAGCAGTACTTC.

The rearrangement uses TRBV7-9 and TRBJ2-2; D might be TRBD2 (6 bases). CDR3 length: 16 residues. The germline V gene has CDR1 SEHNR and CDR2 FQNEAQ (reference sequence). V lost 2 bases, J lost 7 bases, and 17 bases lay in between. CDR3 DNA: TGTGCCAGCAGCTTAAGAAATTTAGCGGCGTACGGGGAGCTGTTTTTT. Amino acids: CASSLRNLAAYGELFF.

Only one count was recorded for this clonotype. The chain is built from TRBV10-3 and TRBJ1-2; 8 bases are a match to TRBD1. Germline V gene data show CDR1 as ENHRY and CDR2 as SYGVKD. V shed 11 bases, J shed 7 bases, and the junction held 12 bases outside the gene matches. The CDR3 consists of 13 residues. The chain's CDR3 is CAAADKDRAGYTF. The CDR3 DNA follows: TGTGCCGCAGCAGACAAGGACAGGGCTGGCTACACCTTC.

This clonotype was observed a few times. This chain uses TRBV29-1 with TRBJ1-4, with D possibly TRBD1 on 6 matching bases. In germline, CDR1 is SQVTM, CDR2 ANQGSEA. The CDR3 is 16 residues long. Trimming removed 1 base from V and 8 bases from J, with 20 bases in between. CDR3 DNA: TGCAGCGTTGAAGGTACACTCGGGGGGCGCCGGGAAAAACTGTTTTTT. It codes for CSVEGTLGGRREKLFF.

This CDR3 reads CASSLRDITGEAFF. The CDR3 DNA sequence: TGTGCCAGCAGTTTACGGGACATTACTGGGGAAGCTTTCTTT. The genes are TRBV25-1 and TRBJ1-1; D is possibly TRBD1 (6 bases). V was shortened by 5 bases and J by 8 bases, with 18 bases between the two germline ends. The CDR3 loop spans 14 amino acids. Germline values: CDR1 MGHDK, CDR2 SYGVNS. The full variable domain, in which reference TRBV25-1 and TRBJ1-1 provide the parts outside the CDR3, is EADIYQTPRYLVIGTGKKITLECSQTMGHDKMYWYQQDPGMELHLIHYSYGVNSTEKGDLSSESTVSRIRTEHFPLTLESARPSHTSQYLCASSLRDITGEAFFGQGTRLTVV.

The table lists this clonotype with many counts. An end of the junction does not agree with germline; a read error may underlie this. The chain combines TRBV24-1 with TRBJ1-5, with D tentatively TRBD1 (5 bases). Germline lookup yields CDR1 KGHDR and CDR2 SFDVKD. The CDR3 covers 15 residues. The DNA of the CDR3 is TGTGCCAGCAGTGATAACGCAGGGAACATTCAGCCCCAGCATTTT. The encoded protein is CASSDNAGNIQPQHF.